These 15 T cell receptor beta chains were all obtained from the same sample, sequenced in a study of blood T cell repertoires in COVID-19. Assay used: immunoSEQ multiplex PCR; TCRdb lists only in-frame clones, some missing. Seen here are 300,000 to 350,000 clones, more than 85% observed once, and the top ten hold approximately 4.1%. Sequenced: PBMCs or T cells enriched from blood (not recorded which). Receptor source: a woman under 40 who had been exposed to COVID-19.

The rearrangement uses TRBV18 and TRBJ2-3; no reliable D call. V was cut by 5 bases and J by 0 bases, with 6 bases left in between. From germline, CDR1 is KGHSH and CDR2 LQKENI. The CDR3 runs to 13 residues. CDR3 residues: CASSITSTDTQYF. CDR3 in DNA: TGTGCCAGCTCAATTACTAGCACAGATACGCAGTATTTT.

The gene calls are TRBV27 and TRBJ1-3; perhaps TRBD1 as D (5 bases). With 4 bases removed from V and 4 bases from J, the gap between germline ends came to 14 bases. CDR3 length equals 15 residues. Germline lookup yields CDR1 MNHEY and CDR2 SMNVEV (reference sequence). The CDR3 nucleotides are TGTGCCAGCAGTTCGGGGGTCGGTACAGGAAACACCATATATTTT. This sequence encodes CASSSGVGTGNTIYF.

V gene TRBV6-5 combines with J gene TRBJ1-1, with 8 bases lining up with TRBD1. Germline V gene lookup returns CDR1 MNHEY and CDR2 SVGAGI. Losses at the gene ends were 6 bases for V and 0 bases for J; bases not matched to a gene: 6. This CDR3 comprises 15 residues. CDR3 nucleotide sequence: TGTGCCAGCAGGCTCGCAGGGGGCTTGAACACTGAAGCTTTCTTT. Protein sequence: CASRLAGGLNTEAFF.

The chain couples TRBV19 to TRBJ2-7; 10 bases fit TRBD1. The V gene end was trimmed by 6 bases and the J gene end by 1 base; junction bases not matched to a gene: 3. The CDR3 length is 14 residues. Germline assignment: CDR1 LNHDA and CDR2 SQIVND (reference sequence). CDR3 DNA sequence: TGTGCCAGTAGGCCGGGACAGGGGTCCTACGAGCAGTACTTC. Protein product: CASRPGQGSYEQYF. Based on the CDR3 plus reference TRBV19 and TRBJ2-7, the full variable domain is DGGITQSPKYLFRKEGQNVTLSCEQNLNHDAMYWYRQDPGQGLRLIYYSQIVNDFQKGDIAEGYSVSREKKESFPLTVTSAQKNPTAFYLCASRPGQGSYEQYFGPGTRLTVT.

The CDR3 DNA is TGTGCCAGCGCTGGGGACAGGCGCTATAATTCACCCCTCCACTTT. This codes for CASAGDRRYNSPLHF. This chain connects TRBV7-2 to TRBJ1-6; 8 bases align to TRBD1. V gave up 8 bases and J gave up 3 bases; unmatched junction bases: 6. The CDR3 is 15 amino acids. CDR1 is SGHTA and CDR2 is FQGNSA in the germline V gene.

A remark on this clone: The identical CDR3 is also encoded by other nucleotide sequences in the sample. The genes are TRBV11-3 and TRBJ1-1; D might be TRBD1 (6 bases). This CDR3 is built from 13 residues. The germline gives CDR1 SGHNT, CDR2 YENEEA. Trimming removed 0 bases from V and 5 bases from J, with 7 bases in between. The CDR3 spells CASSLDRGTEAFF. The CDR3 DNA sequence: TGTGCCAGCAGCTTAGACAGGGGAACTGAAGCTTTCTTT. The variable domain in full, with the rest retrieved from reference TRBV11-3 and TRBJ1-1, is EAGVVQSPRYKIIEKKQPVAFWCNPISGHNTLYWYLQNLGQGPELLIRYENEEAVDDSQLPKDRFSAERLKGVDSTLKIQPAELGDSAVYLCASSLDRGTEAFFGQGTRLTVV.

V usage is TRBV10-3 and J usage is TRBJ2-7, with 16 positions matching TRBD2. Per the germline V gene, CDR1 is ENHRY and CDR2 is SYGVKD. J gave up 6 bases and V 9 bases, and 17 bases lay outside the gene matches. The CDR3 is 18 amino acids. CDR3 region: CAIRTGTSGGALIGEQYF. The CDR3, as DNA: TGTGCCATTAGAACCGGGACTAGCGGGGGGGCCCTCATCGGCGAGCAGTACTTC.

The chain is built from TRBV27 and TRBJ1-4; D gene ambiguous. The CDR3 consists of 16 residues. Trimming removed 6 bases at V and 0 bases at J, with 14 bases between. Germline CDR1 is MNHEY and CDR2 is SMNVEV (reference sequence). CDR3 amino acids: CASSRWARTTNEKLFF. CDR3 DNA: TGTGCCAGCAGCCGATGGGCCCGAACAACTAATGAAAAACTGTTTTTT. Full variable domain (remainder filled in from reference TRBV27 and TRBJ1-4): EAQVTQNPRYLITVTGKKLTVTCSQNMNHEYMSWYRQDPGLGLRQIYYSMNVEVTDKGDVPEGYKVSRKEKRNFPLILESPSPNQTSLYFCASSRWARTTNEKLFFGSGTQLSVL.

The gene calls are TRBV5-1 and TRBJ2-3, with TRBD1 matching over 7 bases. CDR3 length: 15 amino acids. With V trimmed by 4 bases and J by 0 bases, 5 bases remained unmatched. Germline V lookup: CDR1 SGHRS, CDR2 YFSETQ. The CDR3 DNA sequence: TGCGCCAGCAGCCTGGGACAGACTAGCACAGATACGCAGTATTTT. Translated: CASSLGQTSTDTQYF.

DNA of the CDR3: TGTGCCAGCAGCCCGGGACTTGGGTCCTACGAGCAGTACTTC. Residues: CASSPGLGSYEQYF. This chain joins TRBV9 and TRBJ2-7; TRBD2 might be the D (6 bases). Trimming removed 4 bases from V and 1 base from J, with 12 bases in between. Germline V lookup: CDR1 SGDLS, CDR2 YYNGEE. The CDR3 runs 14 residues.

This CDR3 is CASSLLGRGFNNEQFF. DNA of the CDR3: TGCGCCAGCAGCCTTTTGGGGCGGGGGTTTAACAATGAGCAGTTCTTC. The rearrangement joins TRBV5-1 to TRBJ2-1, with 7 bases fitting TRBD2. V was pared by 4 bases and J by 5 bases, with 12 bases of the junction left unmatched. This CDR3 is 16 amino acids long. CDR1 SGHRS and CDR2 YFSETQ come from the germline V gene.

As to this clone: Compared with germline, one end of the junction differs, possibly owing to a read error. The V gene is TRBV12-3 or TRBV12-4, the J gene TRBJ2-4; 11 nucleotides align to TRBD2. CDR3 length equals 13 residues. CDR3 bases: TGTGCCAGCAGGTTAGCGGGGGGGAACATTCAGTACTTC. It yields the protein CASRLAGGNIQYF.

As regards this clone: A read error may produce the germline difference seen at one junction end. The rearrangement joins TRBV29-1 to TRBJ2-3; maybe TRBD1 (5 bases). The CDR3 has 14 residues. Germline V gene lookup returns CDR1 SQVTM and CDR2 ANQGSEA. In DNA form, the CDR3 reads TGCAGCGTCGAAGGTGGCAGGGAAGCAGATACGCAGTATTTT. Its protein is CSVEGGREADTQYF.

The chain joins TRBV9 to TRBJ1-6; D not certain. The CDR3 runs to 22 residues. Per germline, CDR1 SGDLS and CDR2 YYNGEE. Trimming removed 0 bases from V and 5 bases from J, with 30 bases in between. CDR3: CASSVVRQTTLGQLDNNSPLHF. The CDR3 DNA reads TGTGCCAGCAGCGTAGTCCGACAAACCACGCTCGGCCAGCTCGACAATAATTCACCCCTCCACTTT.

The CDR3 reads CASTRIRENYGYTF. The CDR3, as DNA: TGTGCCAGTACCCGTATTAGGGAGAACTATGGCTACACCTTC. The chain joins TRBV19 to TRBJ1-2; no definite D call. CDR1 is LNHDA and CDR2 is SQIVND in the germline V gene (reference sequence). The CDR3 has 14 amino acids. Trimming removed 7 bases at V and 2 bases at J, with 14 bases between.